This is a list of T cell receptor beta chains from one sample in a study of graft-versus-host responses after intestinal transplantation. Sequenced by immunoSEQ multiplex PCR; TCRdb stores in-frame clones only, minus some. Among about 90,000 clones listed, approximately 90% were seen once. Their specific antigens are unknown. Sample: unstimulated CD4+ T cells sorted from spleen or lymph node cells, taken before transplant. These receptors came from a human donor who was the organ donor for an intestinal transplant. Each CDR3 is given without its conserved first and last residue. D genes are given only for firm matches.

v_call	d_call	j_call	cdr3_aa
TRBV28	TRBD1	TRBJ1-1	ASSWDRAEAF
TRBV5-1	-	TRBJ2-3	ASSLERGTDTQY
TRBV7-6	TRBD1	TRBJ1-5	ASSLGGGGAGNQPQH
TRBV5-1	-	TRBJ1-4	ASSRATNEKLF
TRBV18	TRBD2	TRBJ2-1	ASSPTSGTRGNEQF
TRBV6-1	-	TRBJ2-3	ASSETATDTQY
TRBV15	-	TRBJ1-1	ATSRDRGGSNTEAF
TRBV29-1	TRBD1	TRBJ2-7	SVVTGVGSYEQY
TRBV5-1	TRBD2	TRBJ2-5	ASSLRSSGGVQETQY
TRBV28	TRBD2	-	ASGASGSREQY
TRBV2	-	TRBJ1-1	ASSGQGYTEAF
TRBV29-1	-	TRBJ2-3	SVDQGPSTDTQY
TRBV30	-	TRBJ1-5	AWSVRLLGNQPQH
TRBV10-1	-	TRBJ2-2	ASSESGNTGELF
TRBV6-1	TRBD1	TRBJ1-1	ASSRQGNTEAF
TRBV5-1	-	TRBJ1-1	ASSSRVFNTEAF
TRBV6-1	-	TRBJ1-2	ASSPTAKLYGYT
TRBV5-1	TRBD2	TRBJ2-7	ASSFLLAGGESSYEQY
TRBV5-1	TRBD1	TRBJ2-1	ASSFRTGGYNEQF
TRBV5-1	-	TRBJ1-1	ASSPQVGAEAF
TRBV7-3	-	TRBJ2-2	ASSSVARTGELF
TRBV5-1	TRBD1	TRBJ1-6	ASSLSGTGVGGSPLH
TRBV30	TRBD1	TRBJ2-1	AWRRVDRGWNEQF
TRBV29-1	-	TRBJ2-7	SVARDTSYEQY
TRBV10-3	TRBD2	TRBJ2-3	AISTSGGAFRDTQY
TRBV30	-	TRBJ1-1	AWSVPGGKVEAF